This T cell receptor beta chain was captured in a study of post-analysis software for immune sequencing data. Background on the study: Progressive-relapsing, secondary progressive and relapsing-remitting multiple sclerosis were among the disease courses included.

Whole-study findings and limits: Patients with multiple sclerosis recorded significantly lower normalized Chao1 diversity than controls, the study found. Under the F measure, samples that were prepared in one batch clustered strongly together.

TCR beta cDNA libraries had unique molecular identifiers. With about 0.95 to 11 million T cells as the source, roughly 0.5 million cDNA molecules resulted. Each CDR3 protein is one row after TCRdb ran MiXCR on the PCR reads. This table has approximately 260,000 distinct CDR3 sequences, 36% appearing once. Concerning this clonotype itself: Antigen specificity is unknown.

Sequencing was performed on blood. This TCR was recovered from a girl between 5 and 17 years old with multiple sclerosis.

The CDR3 nucleotides read TGTGCCAGCAGCTTACGAGCGGGAAGCACAGATACGCAGTATTTT. Translation: CASSLRAGSTDTQYF. The rearrangement joins TRBV7-2 to TRBJ2-3, with TRBD2 matching over 7 bases. V was pared by 2 bases and J by 0 bases, with 2 bases of the junction left unmatched. Germline V gene data show CDR1 as SGHTA and CDR2 as FQGNSA. The CDR3 covers 15 residues.